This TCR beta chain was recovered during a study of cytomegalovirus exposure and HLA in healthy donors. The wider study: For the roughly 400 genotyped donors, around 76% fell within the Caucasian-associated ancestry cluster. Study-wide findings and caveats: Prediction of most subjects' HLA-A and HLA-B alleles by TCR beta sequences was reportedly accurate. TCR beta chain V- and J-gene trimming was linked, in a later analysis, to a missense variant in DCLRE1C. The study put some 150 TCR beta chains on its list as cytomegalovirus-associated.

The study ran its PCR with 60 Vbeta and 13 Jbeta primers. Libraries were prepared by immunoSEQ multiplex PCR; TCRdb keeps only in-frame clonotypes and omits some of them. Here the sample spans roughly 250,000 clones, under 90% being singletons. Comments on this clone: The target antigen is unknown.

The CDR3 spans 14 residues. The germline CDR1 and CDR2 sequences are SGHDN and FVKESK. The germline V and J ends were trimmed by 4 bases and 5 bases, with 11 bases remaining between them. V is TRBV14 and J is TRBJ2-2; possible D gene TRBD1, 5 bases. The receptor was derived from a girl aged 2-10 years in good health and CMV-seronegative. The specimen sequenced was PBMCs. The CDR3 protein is CASSPLAGTGELFF. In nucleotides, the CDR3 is TGTGCCAGCAGCCCATTAGCAGGGACCGGGGAGCTGTTTTTT.